This T cell receptor beta chain derives from a study of blood T cell repertoires in COVID-19 (dated by TCRdb to 2020 to 2022). Context from the whole study: Samples covering the acute and convalescent phases of COVID-19 were provided by collaborators in the United States, Italy and Spain. Where available, HLA class I and class II types were obtained from metadata supplied by the sample provider rather than from assay-based typing. The repertoires were released in a freely available public database meant as a resource for research on the immune response to SARS-CoV-2. Sample metadata almost always included a de-identified subject ID, COVID-19 status, age in years and sex. Subjects who had been exposed to COVID-19, were actively infected with it, or had recovered from it provided the deeply sampled blood TCRbeta repertoires that made up the dataset. The material from the prospective study consisted of cDNA or gDNA derived from T cells, B-cell-depleted T cells, or PBMCs. Samples were obtained from the ongoing ImmuneRACE study (first 160 participants) and from 1,254 subjects provided by 6 global collaborators. Overall results and qualifications from the work: The quantity of clinical and demographic metadata differed by source and by participant and was supplied without curation.

Worth noting for this clone: No cognate antigen has been identified for it. Per-base quality was not reported, and no clone a single base away is much larger than it.

Each collaborating institution followed its own protocols to collect whole blood in K2EDTA tubes. For TCRbeta analysis, collaborators shipped samples in one of three forms: frozen whole blood, isolated PBMCs, or DNA extracted from either of those sample types. V drops 4 bases and J drops 1 base, leaving 9 bases in between. CDR1 and CDR2 (MNHEY, SVGAGI) derive from the germline V gene. The CDR3 goes from the cysteine to the phenylalanine over 14 residues. Just the 42-base CDR3 DNA is kept, in frame starting at base 1. TCRbeta CDR3 regions were amplified from genomic DNA using the immunoSEQ Assay, a bias-controlled multiplex PCR. In the paper's pipeline: Nucleated cell counts per sample were estimated from amplification of reference gene primers within the assay. Sequence reads were collapsed and filtered to measure the absolute abundance of every unique TCRbeta CDR3 rearrangement. For each sample, productive Simpson clonality was calculated as the square root of Simpson's diversity index over productive rearrangements. Imported from immuneACCESS, the table was reduced by TCRdb to in-frame sequences with V and J called. These copies leave out some clones; in studies compared against another copy, an unresolved V gene accounts for under half, and the cause of the remainder is not known. That table gives V, J and clone size, and the DNA gave D and trimming. Within this sample are under 50,000 clones, with just under 80% of them counted one time only. The ten largest clones capture more than 35% of the sample.

Recombination linked TRBV6-5 to TRBJ2-3; a tentative D call is TRBD1 (5 bases match). This TCR was recovered from an elderly man with active or convalescent COVID-19. The source material was peripheral blood. The CDR3 protein is CASSLTVGTDTQYF. The nucleotides are TGTGCCAGCAGTTTGACAGTAGGCACAGATACGCAGTATTTT.